A selection of T cell receptor beta chains follows, all from one sample in a study of T cell changes during pregnancy in multiple sclerosis. Using immunoSEQ multiplex PCR, the repertoire was profiled, and TCRdb retains in-frame clones only, with some absent. The sample has about 100,000 clones, approximately 90% seen once; the top ten hold over 0.65%. The material was peripheral blood, obtained in the third trimester of pregnancy. These receptors were collected from a female donor in good health, enrolled as a control in a pregnancy study. CDR3s include the opening cysteine and the closing phenylalanine or tryptophan. Fields, in order: D gene, J gene, V gene, CDR3 protein. The D gene is left open where the match is weak.

d_gene: TRBD1
j_gene: TRBJ1-6
v_gene: TRBV7-2
CDR3aa: CASSLRTGGGSPLHF

d_gene: TRBD2
j_gene: TRBJ2-5
v_gene: TRBV4-2
CDR3aa: CASSHEDGGGRPQYF

d_gene: NA
j_gene: TRBJ2-3
v_gene: TRBV10-3
CDR3aa: CAIKEGDSTDTQYF

d_gene: NA
j_gene: TRBJ1-5
v_gene: TRBV25-1
CDR3aa: CASSAGAPQPQHF

d_gene: TRBD1
j_gene: TRBJ2-7
v_gene: TRBV6-5
CDR3aa: CASSYSGQGGYEQYF

d_gene: TRBD1
j_gene: TRBJ1-1
v_gene: TRBV7-2
CDR3aa: CASSFGQGIAFF

d_gene: NA
j_gene: TRBJ1-5
v_gene: TRBV7-2
CDR3aa: CASSLTGGRYYNQPQHF

d_gene: NA
j_gene: TRBJ1-6
v_gene: TRBV5-1
CDR3aa: CASSRGGQQVNSPLHF

d_gene: NA
j_gene: TRBJ1-2
v_gene: TRBV5-1
CDR3aa: CASSLTGDFYGYTF

d_gene: TRBD1
j_gene: TRBJ2-7
v_gene: TRBV9
CDR3aa: CASSLSGTGERLAYEQYF

d_gene: NA
j_gene: TRBJ1-1
v_gene: TRBV19
CDR3aa: CASSMGQNTEAFF

d_gene: TRBD1
j_gene: TRBJ1-1
v_gene: TRBV14
CDR3aa: CASSQSIRDSAEAFF

d_gene: TRBD1
j_gene: TRBJ1-2
v_gene: TRBV2
CDR3aa: CASATGQGVYGYTF

d_gene: TRBD2
j_gene: TRBJ2-3
v_gene: TRBV6-4
CDR3aa: CASSGPSGSGGAVDTQYF

d_gene: NA
j_gene: TRBJ2-2
v_gene: TRBV18
CDR3aa: CASSPRDKNTGELFF

d_gene: TRBD1
j_gene: TRBJ2-7
v_gene: TRBV27
CDR3aa: CASRRTGGTRTYEQYF

d_gene: NA
j_gene: TRBJ1-2
v_gene: TRBV4-2
CDR3aa: CASSQDLGNGYTF

d_gene: NA
j_gene: TRBJ2-5
v_gene: TRBV2
CDR3aa: CASSEKNQGLETQYF

d_gene: NA
j_gene: TRBJ1-1
v_gene: TRBV19
CDR3aa: CASRTSGNTEAFF

d_gene: TRBD1
j_gene: TRBJ1-1
v_gene: TRBV30
CDR3aa: CAWSRTGGTEAFF

d_gene: NA
j_gene: TRBJ2-2
v_gene: TRBV5-5
CDR3aa: CASSLVATPTGELFF

d_gene: TRBD1
j_gene: TRBJ1-4
v_gene: TRBV6-1
CDR3aa: CASSDTATGDNEKLFF

d_gene: NA
j_gene: TRBJ1-6
v_gene: TRBV5-6
CDR3aa: CASSLAGRRIDNSPLHF

d_gene: TRBD1
j_gene: TRBJ2-7
v_gene: TRBV18
CDR3aa: CASSPRTGQAYEQYF

d_gene: TRBD1
j_gene: TRBJ1-1
v_gene: TRBV6-5
CDR3aa: CASSTPGGKDTEAFF

d_gene: TRBD1
j_gene: TRBJ2-2
v_gene: TRBV6-5
CDR3aa: CASSPRQGPGELFF

d_gene: NA
j_gene: TRBJ2-3
v_gene: TRBV6-5
CDR3aa: CASRNSPGEDTQYF

d_gene: TRBD2
j_gene: TRBJ2-3
v_gene: TRBV9
CDR3aa: CASSAPPTWEGDTQYF

d_gene: NA
j_gene: TRBJ1-1
v_gene: TRBV11-2
CDR3aa: CASSLSLNTEAFF

d_gene: NA
j_gene: TRBJ1-2
v_gene: TRBV6-4
CDR3aa: CASSEQGSPGGGYTF

d_gene: TRBD1
j_gene: TRBJ1-1
v_gene: TRBV7-9
CDR3aa: CASSDRDRRNTEAFF

d_gene: NA
j_gene: TRBJ2-7
v_gene: TRBV29-1
CDR3aa: CSVEDRNFSYEQYF